The text below deals with one TCR beta chain. Other DNA sequences in the same sample also yield this CDR3. Germline values: CDR1 SGHDT, CDR2 YYEEEE. The CDR3 consists of 12 residues. Trimming cost V 2 bases and J 4 bases, with 6 bases left between them. The data originate from a study of siplizumab effects on memory and regulatory T cells. Only in-frame clones appear in the TCRdb table, and some are missing; sequencing was by immunoSEQ multiplex PCR. Among roughly 100,000 clones listed, roughly 92% were seen once. The clonotype originates from a human donor in good health. Sequencing was done on a sample of Tregs sorted from blood. The chain links TRBV5-6 to TRBJ2-5; D is possibly TRBD2 (6 bases). The CDR3 region is CASSLAGETQYF. CDR3 DNA: TGTGCCAGCAGCTTAGCGGGAGAGACCCAGTACTTC.